These 9 T cell receptor beta chains were sequenced from one sample in a study of T cells in Graves' hyperthyroidism and ophthalmopathy. TCR beta CDR3 sequences were amplified from RNA transcripts. The study used the HTBI primer set for a first-round RT-PCR of the TCR CDR3. TCRdb processed the multiplex PCR reads anew with MiXCR; each CDR3 protein has one entry. Of approximately 710,000 distinct CDR3 sequences in the sample, roughly 17% were seen once. Sequencing used blood. Receptors originate from a man aged 45-65 years with Graves' hyperthyroidism.

This clonotype was seen a handful of times. This chain links TRBV7-2 with TRBJ2-5, with D maybe TRBD1 (7 bases). Germline CDR1 SGHTA, CDR2 FQGNSA. V gave up 3 bases and J gave up 9 bases, with 20 bases separating them. CDR3 length: 15 residues. The CDR3 here is CASSFLQGTRGSQYF. The CDR3 bases are TGTGCCAGCAGCTTCTTACAGGGGACTCGCGGGTCCCAGTACTTC.

The chain combines TRBV19 with TRBJ2-7; possible D gene TRBD2, 6 bases. The CDR3 consists of 11 residues. Per germline, CDR1 LNHDA and CDR2 SQIVND (reference sequence). Trimming left V 10 bases short and J 5 bases short, with 12 bases between. CDR3 protein: CATAEGHEQYF. The CDR3 DNA sequence: TGTGCCACTGCGGAGGGGCACGAGCAGTACTTC. The complete variable domain, with remaining parts taken from reference TRBV19 and TRBJ2-7, reads DGGITQSPKYLFRKEGQNVTLSCEQNLNHDAMYWYRQDPGQGLRLIYYSQIVNDFQKGDIAEGYSVSREKKESFPLTVTSAQKNPTAFYLCATAEGHEQYFGPGTRLTVT.

Only one count was recorded for this clonotype. The chain has TRBV20-1 and TRBJ1-1; D perhaps matches TRBD1 (6 bases). Germline V lookup: CDR1 DFQATT, CDR2 SNEGSKA (reference sequence). Trimming stripped 8 bases from V and 11 bases from J, with 24 bases between. The CDR3 is 13 residues long. The chain's CDR3 is CSSPIEGGPGAFF. Here the CDR3 DNA reads TGCAGTTCACCCATCGAGGGGGGGCCCGGGGCTTTCTTT.

The V gene is TRBV30, the J gene TRBJ2-1, with 9 bases identical to TRBD2. CDR1 and CDR2 from the germline V gene are GTSNPN and SVGIG (reference sequence). The ends lost 7 bases at V and 6 bases at J; junction bases unmatched: 16. The CDR3 runs 16 residues. The CDR3 region is CASLRKSRGRANEQFF. The CDR3 nucleotides are TGTGCCTCTTTGCGAAAGTCTCGCGGGAGGGCCAATGAGCAGTTCTTC.

In this sample, this clonotype turned up many times. This chain uses TRBV12-3 or TRBV12-4 with TRBJ1-3; perhaps TRBD1 as D (6 bases). The CDR3 length is 15 residues. V was pared by 8 bases and J by 4 bases, with 18 bases between. The CDR3 DNA follows: TGTGCCAGCGGCAAACAGGGTGGATTAGGAAACACCATATATTTT. Protein sequence: CASGKQGGLGNTIYF.

This clonotype was counted only a few times. V gene TRBV5-1 combines with J gene TRBJ2-1; D remains unclear. The CDR3 is made up of 12 amino acids. V was cut by 0 bases and J by 15 bases, with 13 bases left in between. Germline CDR1 and CDR2: SGHRS and YFSETQ. The CDR3 sequence: CASSLDEKPLFF. CDR3 nucleotides: TGCGCCAGCAGCTTGGACGAGAAGCCTCTGTTCTTC. Full variable domain (missing parts from reference TRBV5-1 and TRBJ2-1): KAGVTQTPRYLIKTRGQQVTLSCSPISGHRSVSWYQQTPGQGLQFLFEYFSETQRNKGNFPGRFSGRQFSNSRSEMNVSTLELGDSALYLCASSLDEKPLFFGPGTRLTVL.

This sequence joins TRBV10-3 and TRBJ2-1; TRBD2 matches at 8 bases. The CDR3 is 16 amino acids. The junction had 6 bases not matched to a gene; V was cut back by 3 bases and J by 2 bases. Germline CDR1 and CDR2: ENHRY and SYGVKD. The CDR3 nucleotides are TGTGCCATCAGTGACAAGAGCGGGAGACCCTACAATGAGCAGTTCTTC. Translation: CAISDKSGRPYNEQFF.

Remarks on this clonotype: A much larger clone differs by one base, so this may be a read error. The CDR3 DNA reads TGTGCCTGGACTAGGACAGACAATCAGCCCCAGCATTTT. Protein: CAWTRTDNQPQHF. The rearrangement joins TRBV30 to TRBJ1-5, with D perhaps matching TRBD1 (6 bases). CDR3 length: 13 residues. CDR1 GTSNPN and CDR2 SVGIG come from the germline V gene (reference sequence). V was pared by 4 bases and J by 3 bases, with 10 bases between.

The chain joins TRBV28 to TRBJ1-1; the match to TRBD1 covers 8 bases. Germline V CDR1 and CDR2: MDHEN, SYDVKM. The ends lost 7 bases at V and 5 bases at J; junction bases unmatched: 9. The CDR3 extends over 14 amino acids. In nucleotides, the CDR3 is TGTGCCAGCATCGAGCAGGGGGCGGGGACTGAAGCTTTCTTT. It is translated as CASIEQGAGTEAFF.